This entry describes one T cell receptor beta chain. Its target is unknown. This may be a read error, as it is one base from a much larger clone. The CDR3 consists of 13 residues. The V gene's germline CDR1 is DFQATT and CDR2 SNEGSKA (reference sequence). Deletions cut 7 bases from V and 2 bases from J, with 14 bases between. These data belong to a study of response to subunit inactivated influenza vaccine. TCRdb reprocessed the RT-PCR reads via MiXCR and lists one record per CDR3 protein. The sample lists hundreds of thousands of distinct CDR3 sequences; about 8% were seen once. Study results and caveats: The authors put forward the suggestion that each seasonal influenza vaccination may bring in only a limited number of new T cells.

The TCR sequence derives from a man between 50 and 75 years old who received an inactivated influenza vaccine. Sequenced material: PBMCs from blood, taken roughly 24 months after vaccination. V is TRBV20-1 and J is TRBJ2-5; D uncertain. The CDR3 DNA sequence: TGCAGTGGCATGGTGGCAGTTCAAGAGACCCAGTACTTC. It specifies CSGMVAVQETQYF.